The T cell receptor (beta chain) described here comes from a study of blood T cell repertoires in COVID-19. Clones were sequenced by immunoSEQ multiplex PCR, and TCRdb holds only the in-frame ones, with some missing. The top ten clones hold over 2.5% of a sample with about 270,000 clones, about 86% of them seen once. The clonotype was recovered from a woman in her sixties with active or convalescent COVID-19. Sequencing input: peripheral blood.

The CDR3 DNA reads TGCAGCGTTCTTAGCACAGATACGCAGTATTTT. It translates to CSVLSTDTQYF. This chain joins TRBV29-1 and TRBJ2-3, with D unresolved. The CDR3 contains 11 residues. CDR1 is SQVTM and CDR2 is ANQGSEA in the germline V gene. Trimming removed 5 bases from V and 0 bases from J, with 3 bases in between.